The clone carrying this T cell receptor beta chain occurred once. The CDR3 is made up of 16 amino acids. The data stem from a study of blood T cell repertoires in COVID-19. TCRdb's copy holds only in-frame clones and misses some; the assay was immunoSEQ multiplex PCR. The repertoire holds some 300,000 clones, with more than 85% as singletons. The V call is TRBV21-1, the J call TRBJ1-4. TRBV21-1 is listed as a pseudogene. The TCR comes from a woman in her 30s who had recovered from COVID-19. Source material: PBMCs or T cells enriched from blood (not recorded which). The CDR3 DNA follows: TGTGCCAGCAGCCCTATGAGAGGCGGAACTAATGAAAAACTGTTTTTT. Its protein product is CASSPMRGGTNEKLFF.